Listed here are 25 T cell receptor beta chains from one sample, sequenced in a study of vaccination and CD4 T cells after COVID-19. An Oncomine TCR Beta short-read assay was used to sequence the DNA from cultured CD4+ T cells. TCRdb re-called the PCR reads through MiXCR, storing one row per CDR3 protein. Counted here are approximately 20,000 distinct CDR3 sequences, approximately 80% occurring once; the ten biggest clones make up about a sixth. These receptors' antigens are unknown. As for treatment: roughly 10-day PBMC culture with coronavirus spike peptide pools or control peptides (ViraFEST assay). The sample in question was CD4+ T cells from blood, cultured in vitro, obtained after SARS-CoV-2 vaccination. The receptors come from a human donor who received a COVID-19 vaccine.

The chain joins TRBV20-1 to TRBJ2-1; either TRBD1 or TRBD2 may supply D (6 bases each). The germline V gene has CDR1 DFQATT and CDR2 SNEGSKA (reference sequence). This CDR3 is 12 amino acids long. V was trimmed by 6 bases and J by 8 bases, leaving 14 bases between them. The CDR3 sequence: CSARGWRDEQFF. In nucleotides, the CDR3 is TGCAGTGCCAGGGGTTGGAGGGATGAGCAGTTCTTC.

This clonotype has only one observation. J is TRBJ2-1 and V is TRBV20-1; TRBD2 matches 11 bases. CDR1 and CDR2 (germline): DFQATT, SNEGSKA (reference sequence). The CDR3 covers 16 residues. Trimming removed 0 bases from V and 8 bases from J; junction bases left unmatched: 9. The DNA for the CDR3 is TGCAGTGCTAGAGATGGGAGGTTAGCGGGGGGGCATGAGCAGTTCTTC. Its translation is CSARDGRLAGGHEQFF.

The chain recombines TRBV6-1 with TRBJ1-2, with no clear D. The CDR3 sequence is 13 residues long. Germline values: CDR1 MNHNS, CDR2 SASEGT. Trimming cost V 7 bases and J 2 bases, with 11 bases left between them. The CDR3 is CASINSRNYGYTF. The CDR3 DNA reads TGTGCCAGCATAAACAGCCGGAACTATGGCTACACCTTC.

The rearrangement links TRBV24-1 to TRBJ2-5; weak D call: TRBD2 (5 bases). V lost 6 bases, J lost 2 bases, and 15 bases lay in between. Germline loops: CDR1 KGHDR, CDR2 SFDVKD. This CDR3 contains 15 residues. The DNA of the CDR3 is TGTGCCACCAGTCGTCCGGGGAAAGGGCAAGAGACCCAGTACTTC. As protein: CATSRPGKGQETQYF.

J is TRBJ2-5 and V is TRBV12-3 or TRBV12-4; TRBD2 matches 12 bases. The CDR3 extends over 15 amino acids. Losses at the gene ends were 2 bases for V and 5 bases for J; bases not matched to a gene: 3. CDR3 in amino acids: CASSLSSGGAETQYF. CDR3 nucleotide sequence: TGTGCCAGCAGTTTATCTAGCGGGGGGGCGGAGACCCAGTACTTC.

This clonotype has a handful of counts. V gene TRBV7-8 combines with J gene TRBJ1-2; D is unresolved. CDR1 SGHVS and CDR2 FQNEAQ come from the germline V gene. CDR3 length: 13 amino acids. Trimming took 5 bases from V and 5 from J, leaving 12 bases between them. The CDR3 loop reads CASSPPGGYGYTF. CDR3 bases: TGTGCCAGCAGCCCCCCGGGTGGGTATGGCTACACCTTC.

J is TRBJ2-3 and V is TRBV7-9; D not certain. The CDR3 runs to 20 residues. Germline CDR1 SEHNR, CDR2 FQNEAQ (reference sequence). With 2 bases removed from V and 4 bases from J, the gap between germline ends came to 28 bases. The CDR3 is CASSLYVSYWHPEGSDTQYF. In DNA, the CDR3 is TGTGCCAGCAGCTTATACGTATCGTATTGGCACCCCGAAGGATCAGATACGCAGTATTTT.

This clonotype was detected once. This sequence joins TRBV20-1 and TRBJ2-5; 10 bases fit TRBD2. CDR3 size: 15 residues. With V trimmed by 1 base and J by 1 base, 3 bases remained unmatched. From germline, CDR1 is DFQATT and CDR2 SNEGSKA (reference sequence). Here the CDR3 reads CSARGASGGQETQYF. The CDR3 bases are TGCAGTGCTAGAGGGGCTAGCGGGGGCCAAGAGACCCAGTACTTC.

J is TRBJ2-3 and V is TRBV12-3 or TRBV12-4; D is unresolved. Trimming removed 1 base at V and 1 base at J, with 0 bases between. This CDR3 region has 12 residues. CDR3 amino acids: CASSLGTDTQYF. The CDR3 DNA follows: TGTGCCAGCAGTTTAGGCACAGATACGCAGTATTTT.

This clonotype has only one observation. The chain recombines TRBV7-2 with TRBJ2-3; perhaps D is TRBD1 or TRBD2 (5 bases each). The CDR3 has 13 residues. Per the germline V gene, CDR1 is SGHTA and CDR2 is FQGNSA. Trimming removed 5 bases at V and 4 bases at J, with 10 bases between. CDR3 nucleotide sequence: TGTGCCAGCAGCGCCGGGACCGCAGATACGCAGTATTTT. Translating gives CASSAGTADTQYF. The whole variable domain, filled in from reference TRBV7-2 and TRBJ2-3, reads GAGVSQSPSNKVTEKGKDVELRCDPISGHTALYWYRQSLGQGLEFLIYFQGNSAPDKSGLPSDRFSAERTGGSVSTLTIQRTQQEDSAVYLCASSAGTADTQYFGPGTRLTVL.

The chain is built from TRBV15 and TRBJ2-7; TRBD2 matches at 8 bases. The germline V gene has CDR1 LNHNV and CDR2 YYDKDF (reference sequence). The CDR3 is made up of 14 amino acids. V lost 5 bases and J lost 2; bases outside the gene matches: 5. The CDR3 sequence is CATSWRGAPYEQYF. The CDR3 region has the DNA TGTGCCACCAGCTGGCGGGGGGCCCCCTACGAGCAGTACTTC.

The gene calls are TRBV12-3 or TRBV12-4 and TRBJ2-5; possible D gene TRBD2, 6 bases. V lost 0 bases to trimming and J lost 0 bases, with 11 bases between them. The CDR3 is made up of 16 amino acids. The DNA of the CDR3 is TGTGCCAGCAGTTTAGCGCTTACTAGCAACCAAGAGACCCAGTACTTC. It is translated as CASSLALTSNQETQYF.

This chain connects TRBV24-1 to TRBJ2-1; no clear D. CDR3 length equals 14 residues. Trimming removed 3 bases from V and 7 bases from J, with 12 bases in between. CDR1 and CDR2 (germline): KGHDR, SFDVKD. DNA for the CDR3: TGTGCCACCAGTGATAACCAGTCCAGGAATGAGCAGTTCTTC. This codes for CATSDNQSRNEQFF.

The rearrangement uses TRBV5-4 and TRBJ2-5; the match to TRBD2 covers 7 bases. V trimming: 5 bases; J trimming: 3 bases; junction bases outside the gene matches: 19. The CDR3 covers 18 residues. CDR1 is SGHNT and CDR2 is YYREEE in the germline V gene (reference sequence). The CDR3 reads CASSLRPPGGLREETQYF. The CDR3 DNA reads TGTGCCAGCAGTCTCCGACCCCCGGGGGGATTGCGGGAAGAGACCCAGTACTTC.

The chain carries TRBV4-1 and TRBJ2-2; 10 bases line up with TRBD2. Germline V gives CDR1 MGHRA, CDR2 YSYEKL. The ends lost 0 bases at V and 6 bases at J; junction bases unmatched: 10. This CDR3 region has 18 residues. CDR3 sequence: CASSQEASGGWVAGELFF. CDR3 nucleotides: TGCGCCAGCAGCCAAGAGGCTAGCGGGGGCTGGGTCGCCGGGGAGCTGTTTTTT.

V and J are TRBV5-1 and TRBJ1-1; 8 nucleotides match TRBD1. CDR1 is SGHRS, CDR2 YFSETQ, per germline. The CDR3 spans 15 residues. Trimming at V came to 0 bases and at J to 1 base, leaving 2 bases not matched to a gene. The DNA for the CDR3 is TGCGCCAGCAGCTTGGGGGACAGGTCGAACACTGAAGCTTTCTTT. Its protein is CASSLGDRSNTEAFF. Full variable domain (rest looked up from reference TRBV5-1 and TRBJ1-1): KAGVTQTPRYLIKTRGQQVTLSCSPISGHRSVSWYQQTPGQGLQFLFEYFSETQRNKGNFPGRFSGRQFSNSRSEMNVSTLELGDSALYLCASSLGDRSNTEAFFGQGTRLTVV.

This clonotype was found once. CDR3 loop: CASSNPQGGGGYGYTF. DNA of the CDR3: TGTGCCAGTTCTAATCCACAGGGCGGTGGAGGCTATGGCTACACCTTC. The chain carries TRBV19 and TRBJ1-2, with D maybe TRBD1 (6 bases). The V end was cut by 8 bases, the J end by 4 bases, with 23 bases between. Germline CDR1 LNHDA, CDR2 SQIVND (reference sequence). This CDR3 is built from 16 residues.

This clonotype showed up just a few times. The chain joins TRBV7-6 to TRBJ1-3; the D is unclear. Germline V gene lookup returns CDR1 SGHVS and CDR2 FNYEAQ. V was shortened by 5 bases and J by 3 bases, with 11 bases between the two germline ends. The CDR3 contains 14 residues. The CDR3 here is CASSLSGVGNTIYF. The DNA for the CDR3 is TGTGCCAGCAGCCTAAGCGGGGTTGGAAACACCATATATTTT.

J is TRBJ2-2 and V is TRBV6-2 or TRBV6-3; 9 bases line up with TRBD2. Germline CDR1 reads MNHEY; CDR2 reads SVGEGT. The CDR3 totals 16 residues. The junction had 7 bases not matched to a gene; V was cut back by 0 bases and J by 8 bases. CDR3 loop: CASSYSAGGPLGELFF. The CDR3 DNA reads TGTGCCAGCAGTTACTCCGCGGGGGGGCCTCTAGGGGAGCTGTTTTTT.

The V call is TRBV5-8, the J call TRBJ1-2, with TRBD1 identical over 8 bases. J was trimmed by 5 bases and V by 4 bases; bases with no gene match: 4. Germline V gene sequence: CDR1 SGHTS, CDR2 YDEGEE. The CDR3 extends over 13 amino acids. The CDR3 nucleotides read TGTGCCAGCAGCCAAGGACAGGGATATGGCTACACCTTC. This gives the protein CASSQGQGYGYTF.

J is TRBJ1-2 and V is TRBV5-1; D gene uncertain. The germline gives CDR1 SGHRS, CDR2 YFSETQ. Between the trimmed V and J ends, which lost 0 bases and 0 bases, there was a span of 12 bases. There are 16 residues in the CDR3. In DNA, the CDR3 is TGCGCCAGCAGCTTGGCCGTGCAGAGGTCTAACTATGGCTACACCTTC. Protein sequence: CASSLAVQRSNYGYTF. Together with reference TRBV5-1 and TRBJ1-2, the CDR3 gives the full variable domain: KAGVTQTPRYLIKTRGQQVTLSCSPISGHRSVSWYQQTPGQGLQFLFEYFSETQRNKGNFPGRFSGRQFSNSRSEMNVSTLELGDSALYLCASSLAVQRSNYGYTFGSGTRLTVV.

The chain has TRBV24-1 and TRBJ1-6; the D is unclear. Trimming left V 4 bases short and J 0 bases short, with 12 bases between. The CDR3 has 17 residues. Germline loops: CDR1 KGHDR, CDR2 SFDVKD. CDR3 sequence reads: CATSESYGSSYNSPLHF. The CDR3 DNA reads TGTGCCACCAGTGAGTCCTACGGGAGCTCCTATAATTCACCCCTCCACTTT.

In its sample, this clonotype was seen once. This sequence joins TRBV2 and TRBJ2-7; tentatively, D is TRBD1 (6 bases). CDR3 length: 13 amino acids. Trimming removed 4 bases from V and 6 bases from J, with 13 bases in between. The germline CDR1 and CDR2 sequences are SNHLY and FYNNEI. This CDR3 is CASSADHRAEQYF. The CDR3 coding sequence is TGTGCCAGCAGTGCGGACCACAGGGCCGAGCAGTACTTC.

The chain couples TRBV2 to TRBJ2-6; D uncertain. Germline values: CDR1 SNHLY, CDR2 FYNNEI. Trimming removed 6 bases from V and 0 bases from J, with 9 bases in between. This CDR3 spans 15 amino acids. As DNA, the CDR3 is TGTGCCAGCAGACCCCCGATCTCTGGGGCCAACGTCCTGACTTTC. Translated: CASRPPISGANVLTF.

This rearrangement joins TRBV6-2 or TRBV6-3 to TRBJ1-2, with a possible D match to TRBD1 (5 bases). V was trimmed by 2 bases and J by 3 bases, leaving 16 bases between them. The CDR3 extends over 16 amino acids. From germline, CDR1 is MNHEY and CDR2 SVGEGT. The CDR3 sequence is CASSYLNAGVHYGYTF. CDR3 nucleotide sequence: TGTGCCAGCAGTTACCTAAATGCGGGGGTTCACTATGGCTACACCTTC.